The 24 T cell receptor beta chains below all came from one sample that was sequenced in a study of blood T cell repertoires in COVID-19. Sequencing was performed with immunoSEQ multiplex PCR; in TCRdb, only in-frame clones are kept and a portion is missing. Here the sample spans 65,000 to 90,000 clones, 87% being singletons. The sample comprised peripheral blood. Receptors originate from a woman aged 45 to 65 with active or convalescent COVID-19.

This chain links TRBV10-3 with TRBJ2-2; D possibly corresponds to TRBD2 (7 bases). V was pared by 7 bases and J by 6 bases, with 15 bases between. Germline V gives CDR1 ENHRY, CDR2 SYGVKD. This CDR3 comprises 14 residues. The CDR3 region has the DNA TGTGCCATCACGGAGGCGGGGGCGGCCGGGGAGCTGTTTTTT. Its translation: CAITEAGAAGELFF.

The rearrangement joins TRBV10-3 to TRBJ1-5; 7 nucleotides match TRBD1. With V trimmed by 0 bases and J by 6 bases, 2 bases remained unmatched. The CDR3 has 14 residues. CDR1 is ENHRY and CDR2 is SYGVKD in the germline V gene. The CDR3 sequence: CAISESRDSQPQHF. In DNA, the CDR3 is TGTGCCATCAGTGAGTCCAGGGACAGTCAGCCCCAGCATTTT.

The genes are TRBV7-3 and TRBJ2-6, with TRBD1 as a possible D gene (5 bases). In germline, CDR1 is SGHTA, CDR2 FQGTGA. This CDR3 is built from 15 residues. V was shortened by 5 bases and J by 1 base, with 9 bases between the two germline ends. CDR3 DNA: TGTGCCAGCAGCCAGGGCCCTTCTGGGGCCAACGTCCTGACTTTC. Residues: CASSQGPSGANVLTF.

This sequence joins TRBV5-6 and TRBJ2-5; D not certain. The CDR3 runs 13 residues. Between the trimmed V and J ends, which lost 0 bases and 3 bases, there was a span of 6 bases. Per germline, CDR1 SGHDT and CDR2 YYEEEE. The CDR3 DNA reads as TGTGCCAGCAGCTTGGGGAGCAAAGAGACCCAGTACTTC. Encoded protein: CASSLGSKETQYF.

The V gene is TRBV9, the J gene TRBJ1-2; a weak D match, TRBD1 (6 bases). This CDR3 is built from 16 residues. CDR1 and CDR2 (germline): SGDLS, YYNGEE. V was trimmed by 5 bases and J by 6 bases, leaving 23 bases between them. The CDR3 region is CASSPDGRWQGNGYTF. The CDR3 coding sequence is TGTGCCAGCAGTCCAGACGGGCGGTGGCAGGGGAATGGCTACACCTTC.

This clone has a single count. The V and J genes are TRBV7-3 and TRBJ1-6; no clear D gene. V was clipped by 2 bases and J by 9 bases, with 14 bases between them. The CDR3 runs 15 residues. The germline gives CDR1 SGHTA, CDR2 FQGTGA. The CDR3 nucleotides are TGTGCCAGCAGCTTATTGGCCAGCGCGGGTTCACCCCTCCACTTT. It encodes CASSLLASAGSPLHF.

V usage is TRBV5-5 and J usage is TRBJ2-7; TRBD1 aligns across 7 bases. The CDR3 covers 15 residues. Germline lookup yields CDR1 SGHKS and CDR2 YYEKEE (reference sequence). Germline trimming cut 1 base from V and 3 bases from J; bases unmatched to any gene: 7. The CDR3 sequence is CASSLLETGYYEQYF. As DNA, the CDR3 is TGTGCCAGCAGCTTGTTAGAGACAGGGTACTACGAGCAGTACTTC.

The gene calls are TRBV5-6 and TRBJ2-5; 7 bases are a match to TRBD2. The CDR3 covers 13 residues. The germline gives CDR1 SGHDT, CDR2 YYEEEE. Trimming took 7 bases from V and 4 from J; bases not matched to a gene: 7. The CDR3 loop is CASSEGRGETQYF. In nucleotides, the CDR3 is TGTGCCAGCTCCGAGGGGAGGGGAGAGACCCAGTACTTC. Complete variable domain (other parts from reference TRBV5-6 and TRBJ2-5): DAGVTQSPTHLIKTRGQQVTLRCSPKSGHDTVSWYQQALGQGPQFIFQYYEEEERQRGNFPDRFSGHQFPNYSSELNVNALLLGDSALYLCASSEGRGETQYFGPGTRLLVL.

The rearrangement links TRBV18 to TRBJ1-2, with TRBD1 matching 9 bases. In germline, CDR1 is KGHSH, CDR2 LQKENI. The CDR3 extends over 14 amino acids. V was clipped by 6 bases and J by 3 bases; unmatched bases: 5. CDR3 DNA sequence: TGTGCCAGCTCCCGGACAGGGGTGGACTATGGCTACACCTTC. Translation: CASSRTGVDYGYTF.

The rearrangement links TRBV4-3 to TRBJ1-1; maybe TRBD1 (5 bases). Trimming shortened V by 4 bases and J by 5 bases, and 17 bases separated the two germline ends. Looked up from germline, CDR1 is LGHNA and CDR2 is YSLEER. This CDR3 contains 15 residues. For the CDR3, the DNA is TGCGCCAGCAGCCGGGGCAGTGGATTAGGGACTGAAGCTTTCTTT. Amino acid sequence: CASSRGSGLGTEAFF.

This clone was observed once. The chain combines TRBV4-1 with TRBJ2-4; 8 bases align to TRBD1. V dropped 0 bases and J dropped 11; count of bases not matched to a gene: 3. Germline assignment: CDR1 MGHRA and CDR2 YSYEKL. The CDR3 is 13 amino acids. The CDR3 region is CASSQEGQVVQYF. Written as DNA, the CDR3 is TGCGCCAGCAGCCAAGAGGGACAGGTCGTTCAGTACTTC.

The CDR3 loop reads CASSVEGRMGETQYF. In DNA, the CDR3 is TGTGCCAGCAGCGTAGAAGGGAGGATGGGAGAGACCCAGTACTTC. J is TRBJ2-5 and V is TRBV9, with a tentative D call TRBD2 (6 bases). The CDR3 has 15 amino acids. The V end was cut by 0 bases, the J end by 4 bases, with 13 bases between. Looked up from germline, CDR1 is SGDLS and CDR2 is YYNGEE.

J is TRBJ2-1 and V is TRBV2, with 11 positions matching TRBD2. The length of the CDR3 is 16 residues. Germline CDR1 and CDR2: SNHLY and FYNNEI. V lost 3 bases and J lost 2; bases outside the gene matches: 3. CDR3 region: CASSETSGMTYNEQFF. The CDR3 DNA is TGTGCCAGCAGTGAGACTAGCGGGATGACCTACAATGAGCAGTTCTTC.

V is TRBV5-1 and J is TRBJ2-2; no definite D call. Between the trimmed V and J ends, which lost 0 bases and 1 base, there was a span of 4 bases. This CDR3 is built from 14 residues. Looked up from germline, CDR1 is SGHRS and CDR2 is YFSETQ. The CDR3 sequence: CASSLAGNTGELFF. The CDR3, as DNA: TGCGCCAGCAGCTTGGCAGGGAACACCGGGGAGCTGTTTTTT.

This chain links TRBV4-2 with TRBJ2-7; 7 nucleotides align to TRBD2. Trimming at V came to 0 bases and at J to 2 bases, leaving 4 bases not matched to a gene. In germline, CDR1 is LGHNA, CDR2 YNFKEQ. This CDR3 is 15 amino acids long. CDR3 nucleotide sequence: TGTGCCAGCAGCCAAGAGCGGGGGAAAACCTACGAGCAGTACTTC. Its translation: CASSQERGKTYEQYF.

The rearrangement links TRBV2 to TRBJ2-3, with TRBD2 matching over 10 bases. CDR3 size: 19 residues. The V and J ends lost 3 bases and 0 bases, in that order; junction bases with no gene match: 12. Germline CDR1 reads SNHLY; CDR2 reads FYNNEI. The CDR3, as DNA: TGTGCCAGCAGTGACGCTAGCGGGGGCCAGGACCTTAGCACAGATACGCAGTATTTT. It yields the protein CASSDASGGQDLSTDTQYF.

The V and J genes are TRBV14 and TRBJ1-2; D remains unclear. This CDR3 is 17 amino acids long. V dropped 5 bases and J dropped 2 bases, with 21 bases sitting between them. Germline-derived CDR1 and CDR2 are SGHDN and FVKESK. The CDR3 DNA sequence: TGTGCCAGCAGCGACGAGGAGCACCGACCGATAAACTATGGCTACACCTTC. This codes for CASSDEEHRPINYGYTF. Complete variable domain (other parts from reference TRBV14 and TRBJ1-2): EAGVTQFPSHSVIEKGQTVTLRCDPISGHDNLYWYRRVMGKEIKFLLHFVKESKQDESGMPNNRFLAERTGGTYSTLKVQPAELEDSGVYFCASSDEEHRPINYGYTFGSGTRLTVV.

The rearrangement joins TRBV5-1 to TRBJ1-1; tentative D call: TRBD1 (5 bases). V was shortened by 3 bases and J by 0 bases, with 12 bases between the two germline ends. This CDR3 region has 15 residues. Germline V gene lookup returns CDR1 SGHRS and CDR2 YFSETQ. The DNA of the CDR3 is TGCGCCAGCAGCTATGGCGGGGGACTGAACACTGAAGCTTTCTTT. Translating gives CASSYGGGLNTEAFF.

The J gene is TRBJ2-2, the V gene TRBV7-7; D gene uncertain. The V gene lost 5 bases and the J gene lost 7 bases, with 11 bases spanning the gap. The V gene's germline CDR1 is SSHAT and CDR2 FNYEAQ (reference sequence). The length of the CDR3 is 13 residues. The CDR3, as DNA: TGTGCCAGCAGCCTTAGCCCGGGCGGGGAGCTGTTTTTT. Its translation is CASSLSPGGELFF.

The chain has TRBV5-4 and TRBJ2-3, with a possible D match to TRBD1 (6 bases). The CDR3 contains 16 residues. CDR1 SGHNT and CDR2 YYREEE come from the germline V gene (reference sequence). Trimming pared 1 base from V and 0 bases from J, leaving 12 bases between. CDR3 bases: TGTGCCAGCAGCTTGACAGGGTCCCTAAGCACAGATACGCAGTATTTT. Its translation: CASSLTGSLSTDTQYF.

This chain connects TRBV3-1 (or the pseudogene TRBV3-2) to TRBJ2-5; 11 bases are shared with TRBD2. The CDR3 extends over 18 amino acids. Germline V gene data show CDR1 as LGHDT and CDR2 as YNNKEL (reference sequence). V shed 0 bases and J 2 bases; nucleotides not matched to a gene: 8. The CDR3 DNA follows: TGTGCCAGCAGCCAAGATAGCGGGGGGGCCGGCCTACAAGAGACCCAGTACTTC. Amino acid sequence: CASSQDSGGAGLQETQYF.

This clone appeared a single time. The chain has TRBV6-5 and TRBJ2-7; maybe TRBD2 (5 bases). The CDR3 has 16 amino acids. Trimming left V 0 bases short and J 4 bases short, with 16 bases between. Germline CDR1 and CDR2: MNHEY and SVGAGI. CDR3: CASSYSSKGGQYEQYF. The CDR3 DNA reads TGTGCCAGCAGTTACTCGAGTAAGGGCGGGCAATACGAGCAGTACTTC.

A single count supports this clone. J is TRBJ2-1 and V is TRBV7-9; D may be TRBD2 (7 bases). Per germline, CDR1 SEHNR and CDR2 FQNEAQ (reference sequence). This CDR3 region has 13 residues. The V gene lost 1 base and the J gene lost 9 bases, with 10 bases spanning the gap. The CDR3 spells CASSLGRGGEQFF. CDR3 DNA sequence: TGTGCCAGCAGCTTAGGGAGGGGGGGTGAGCAGTTCTTC.

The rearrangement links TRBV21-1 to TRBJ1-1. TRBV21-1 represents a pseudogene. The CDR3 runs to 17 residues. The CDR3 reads CASTTLGLRGMNTEAFF. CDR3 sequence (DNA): TGTGCCAGCACCACCCTAGGGCTACGGGGTATGAACACTGAAGCTTTCTTT.